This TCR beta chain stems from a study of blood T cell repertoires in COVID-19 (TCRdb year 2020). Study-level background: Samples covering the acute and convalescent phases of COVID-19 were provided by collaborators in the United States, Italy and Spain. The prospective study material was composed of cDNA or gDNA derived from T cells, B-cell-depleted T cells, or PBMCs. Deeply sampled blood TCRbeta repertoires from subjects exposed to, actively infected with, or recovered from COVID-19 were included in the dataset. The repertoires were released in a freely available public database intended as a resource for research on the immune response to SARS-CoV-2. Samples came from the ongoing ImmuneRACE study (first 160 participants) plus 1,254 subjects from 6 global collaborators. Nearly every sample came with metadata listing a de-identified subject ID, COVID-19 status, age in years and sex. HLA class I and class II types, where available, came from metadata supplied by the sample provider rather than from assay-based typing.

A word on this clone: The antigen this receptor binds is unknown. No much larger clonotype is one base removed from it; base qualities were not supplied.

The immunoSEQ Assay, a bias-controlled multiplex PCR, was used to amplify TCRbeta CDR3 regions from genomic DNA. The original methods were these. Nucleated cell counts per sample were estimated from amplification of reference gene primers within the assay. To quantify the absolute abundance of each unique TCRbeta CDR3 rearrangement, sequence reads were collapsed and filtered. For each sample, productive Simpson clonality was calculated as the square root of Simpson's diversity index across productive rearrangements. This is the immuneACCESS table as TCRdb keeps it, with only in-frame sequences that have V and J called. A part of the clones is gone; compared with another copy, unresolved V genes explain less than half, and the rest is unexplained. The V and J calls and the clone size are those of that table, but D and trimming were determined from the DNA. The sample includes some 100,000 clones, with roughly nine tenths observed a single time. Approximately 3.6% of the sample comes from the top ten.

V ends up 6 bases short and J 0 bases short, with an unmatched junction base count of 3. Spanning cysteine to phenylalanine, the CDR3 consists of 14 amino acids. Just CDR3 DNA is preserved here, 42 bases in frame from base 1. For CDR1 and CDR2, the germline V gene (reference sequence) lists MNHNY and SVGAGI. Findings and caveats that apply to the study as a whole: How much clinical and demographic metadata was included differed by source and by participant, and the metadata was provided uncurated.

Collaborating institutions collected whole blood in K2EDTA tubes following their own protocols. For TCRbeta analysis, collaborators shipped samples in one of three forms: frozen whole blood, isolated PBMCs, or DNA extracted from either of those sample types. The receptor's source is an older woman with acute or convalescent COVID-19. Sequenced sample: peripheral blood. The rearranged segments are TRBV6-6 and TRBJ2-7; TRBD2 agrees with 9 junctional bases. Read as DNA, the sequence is TGTGCCAGCAGGAATAGCGGGGGCTCCTACGAGCAGTACTTC. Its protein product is CASRNSGGSYEQYF.